These T cell receptor beta chains were read from a single sample in a study of monozygotic twins with inflammatory bowel disease. TCRdb reprocessed the 5' RACE reads and keeps a single row for each CDR3 protein, giving no DNA. The sample totals about 210,000 distinct CDR3 sequences; its top ten clones hold around 1.5%. The source material was blood. These receptor sequences come from a human donor with ulcerative colitis or Crohn's disease, or a healthy co-twin of an affected twin (not recorded which). CDR3s include the opening cysteine and the closing phenylalanine or tryptophan.

V: TRBV12-3/TRBV12-4; J: TRBJ1-1; CDR3: CASSFVPTEAFF
V: TRBV18; J: TRBJ2-3; CDR3: CASSPRASTDTQYF
V: TRBV7-7; J: TRBJ2-5; CDR3: CASSLAGGRGTQYF
V: TRBV20-1; J: TRBJ1-5; CDR3: CSVESVDQPQHF
V: TRBV20-1; J: TRBJ2-4; CDR3: CSAMPGGLKNIQYF
V: TRBV20-1; J: TRBJ2-7; CDR3: CSAIAIGQGNPYEQYF
V: TRBV21-1; J: TRBJ1-6; CDR3: CASSKATLGDRGRVGSSPLHF
V: TRBV9; J: TRBJ1-2; CDR3: CASSSGVTNYGYTF
V: TRBV3-1; J: TRBJ1-1; CDR3: CASSQQVMNTEAFF
V: TRBV5-1; J: TRBJ1-1; CDR3: CASSLDGQGRTEAFF
V: TRBV5-1; J: TRBJ2-3; CDR3: CASSFDSRTDTQYF
V: TRBV12-3/TRBV12-4; J: TRBJ1-5; CDR3: CASSERQGGQPQHF
V: TRBV5-1; J: TRBJ1-4; CDR3: CASSGGRVYEKLFF
V: TRBV5-5; J: TRBJ2-1; CDR3: CASSFGQGVDNEQFF
V: TRBV20-1; J: TRBJ1-1; CDR3: CSAPPTGRMNTEAFF
V: TRBV7-6; J: TRBJ2-3; CDR3: CASSLYPGQGLATSTDTQYF
V: TRBV5-1; J: TRBJ2-2; CDR3: CASRTTGETGELFF
V: TRBV12-3/TRBV12-4; J: TRBJ1-4; CDR3: CASGAGEKLFF
V: TRBV6-1; J: TRBJ1-1; CDR3: CASILDRNMNTEAFF
V: TRBV12-3/TRBV12-4; J: TRBJ2-7; CDR3: CASSPGQGREQYF
V: TRBV18; J: TRBJ2-7; CDR3: CASSTGTAPYEQYF
V: TRBV12-3/TRBV12-4; J: TRBJ2-2; CDR3: CASRPRVGYTGELFF
V: TRBV4-1; J: TRBJ2-1; CDR3: CASSHPGGITMEQFF
V: TRBV5-5; J: TRBJ1-1; CDR3: CASSHSGRGGTEAFF
V: TRBV9; J: TRBJ1-2; CDR3: CASSVRVGGYTF
V: TRBV11-1; J: TRBJ1-4; CDR3: CASSFGRDEKLFF
V: TRBV20-1; J: TRBJ2-1; CDR3: CSAPRVGGRRYNEQFF
V: TRBV29-1; J: TRBJ2-3; CDR3: CSELLGDTQYF
V: TRBV9; J: TRBJ2-3; CDR3: CASVQGESTDTQYF
V: TRBV12-3/TRBV12-4; J: TRBJ2-2; CDR3: CASSLSGGIGELFF
V: TRBV20-1; J: TRBJ2-7; CDR3: CSARGGTEQYF
V: TRBV7-9; J: TRBJ2-1; CDR3: CASSNPGQGHNEQFF
V: TRBV6-5; J: TRBJ1-2; CDR3: CASSYSLGGNYGYTF
V: TRBV6-5; J: TRBJ2-2; CDR3: CASSSVGRSTGELFF
V: TRBV12-3/TRBV12-4; J: TRBJ2-1; CDR3: CASNPSGDSGEQFF
V: TRBV12-3/TRBV12-4; J: TRBJ1-3; CDR3: CASRPRGQASGNTIYF
V: TRBV6-1; J: TRBJ2-1; CDR3: CASSEGPVSNEQFF
V: TRBV7-2; J: TRBJ2-4; CDR3: CASSSTGDIQYF
V: TRBV11-2; J: TRBJ2-2; CDR3: CASSLVGYPITGELFF
V: TRBV4-2; J: TRBJ2-3; CDR3: CASSQDLGGVGSDTQYF
V: TRBV18; J: TRBJ1-2; CDR3: CASSPGISEEGHF
V: TRBV18; J: TRBJ2-1; CDR3: CASSPAVSLLLEQFF
V: TRBV18; J: TRBJ2-4; CDR3: CASSPPGTRAENIQYF
V: TRBV12-3/TRBV12-4; J: TRBJ1-1; CDR3: CASSWGAREAFF
V: TRBV5-6; J: TRBJ2-3; CDR3: CASSSHIRGVSDTQYF
V: TRBV20-1; J: TRBJ2-1; CDR3: CSASAFGGGAYNEQFF
V: TRBV6-1; J: TRBJ2-2; CDR3: CGLLRGARQGTGELFF
V: TRBV6-1; J: TRBJ1-4; CDR3: CASGRTGTNEKLFF
V: TRBV12-3/TRBV12-4; J: TRBJ2-3; CDR3: CASSLGTSGDRSTDTQYF
V: TRBV7-3; J: TRBJ1-1; CDR3: CASSLMDGNTEAFF
V: TRBV12-3/TRBV12-4; J: TRBJ1-4; CDR3: CASRQGWTNEKLFF
V: TRBV5-1; J: TRBJ2-1; CDR3: CASSLLGSGEVNEQFF
V: TRBV20-1; J: TRBJ2-3; CDR3: CSARMAGAYTDTQYF
V: TRBV3-1; J: TRBJ2-3; CDR3: CASSQERTGSTDTQYF